These 10 T cell receptor beta chains originate from one sample sequenced in a study of human versus mouse CDR3 diversity and MHC coevolution. Assay: immunoSEQ multiplex PCR; the TCRdb copy retains only in-frame clones and omits some. The table includes 80,000 or so clones, over 85% detected once. What was sequenced was naive CD4+ T cells from blood. The subset here: CD45RO-negative CD62L-positive naive CD4 T cells. All receptors come from a person between 25 and 75 years old in good health.

V is TRBV25-1 and J is TRBJ1-2; 7 bases fit TRBD1. Germline V gene data show CDR1 as MGHDK and CDR2 as SYGVNS. The CDR3 has 13 residues. Germline trimming cut 9 bases from V and 6 bases from J; bases unmatched to any gene: 10. The CDR3 bases are TGTGCCAGTTCGACCATTACAGGGGATGGCTACACCTTC. Translating it yields CASSTITGDGYTF.

The rearrangement joins TRBV7-3 to TRBJ1-1; D is uncertain. Germline-derived CDR1 and CDR2 are SGHTA and FQGTGA. V lost 3 bases and J lost 6, with 8 bases in between. The CDR3 contains 12 residues. For the CDR3, the DNA is TGTGCCAGCAGCTTCGGCGGGGCTGAAGCTTTCTTT. This codes for CASSFGGAEAFF.

In nucleotides, the CDR3 is TGTGCCAGCAGCCCTACCGGGACTCTTAACTCCTACGAGCAGTACTTC. This translates into CASSPTGTLNSYEQYF. The rearrangement uses TRBV28 and TRBJ2-7; tentative D call: TRBD2 (6 bases). Trimming removed 6 bases at V and 0 bases at J, with 18 bases between. This CDR3 is built from 16 residues. Germline V lookup: CDR1 MDHEN, CDR2 SYDVKM.

The chain carries TRBV9 and TRBJ1-1; maybe TRBD1 (6 bases). Trimming took 3 bases from V and 4 from J, leaving 10 bases between them. Per the germline V gene, CDR1 is SGDLS and CDR2 is YYNGEE. The CDR3 contains 13 residues. CDR3 residues: CASSGQASTEAFF. CDR3 coding DNA: TGTGCCAGCAGCGGACAGGCGTCCACTGAAGCTTTCTTT.

V and J are TRBV25-1 and TRBJ2-5; TRBD1 might be the D (5 bases). V shed 3 bases and J shed 4 bases, with 9 bases lying between them. The CDR3 is made up of 13 amino acids. The germline gives CDR1 MGHDK, CDR2 SYGVNS. CDR3 region: CASSDPRAETQYF. The CDR3 nucleotides read TGTGCCAGCAGTGACCCCAGGGCAGAGACCCAGTACTTC.

The CDR3 sequence is CASRTGATHF. CDR3 in DNA: TGTGCCAGCAGGACAGGGGCGACCCACTTT. V and J are TRBV5-8 and TRBJ1-6; 8 nucleotides match TRBD1. The germline CDR1 and CDR2 sequences are SGHTS and YDEGEE. V was clipped by 5 bases and J by 18 bases; unmatched bases: 4. The CDR3 is 10 residues long.

The chain recombines TRBV11-3 with TRBJ2-3; 8 nucleotides align to TRBD2. The CDR3 extends over 14 amino acids. CDR1 and CDR2 (germline): SGHNT, YENEEA. Unmatched junction bases numbered 5, after V lost 8 bases and J lost 1 base. The CDR3: CASSGRGGTDTQYF. The CDR3 DNA follows: TGTGCCAGCTCGGGGCGGGGGGGCACAGATACGCAGTATTTT.

This sequence joins TRBV28 and TRBJ1-2; 7 positions agree with TRBD1. The V segment lost 5 bases and the J segment 2 bases; nucleotides outside the gene matches: 5. Germline V lookup: CDR1 MDHEN, CDR2 SYDVKM. The CDR3 has 14 residues. The CDR3: CASSDPGGNYGYTF. The DNA for the CDR3 is TGTGCCAGCAGTGACCCAGGGGGGAACTATGGCTACACCTTC.

The genes are TRBV18 and TRBJ2-4, with 11 nucleotides matching TRBD1. Germline lookup yields CDR1 KGHSH and CDR2 LQKENI. V gave up 2 bases and J gave up 5 bases; unmatched junction bases: 2. This CDR3 has 15 residues. CDR3 sequence (DNA): TGTGCCAGCTCACCAAAGGGACAGGGGGAAAACATTCAGTACTTC. Translating it yields CASSPKGQGENIQYF.

The rearrangement uses TRBV14 and TRBJ1-1, with TRBD1 identical over 10 bases. The CDR3 sequence is 15 residues long. Germline-derived CDR1 and CDR2 are SGHDN and FVKESK. The junction had 4 bases not matched to a gene; V was cut back by 2 bases and J by 4 bases. This CDR3 is CASSQLTGGRTEAFF. The CDR3 DNA sequence: TGTGCCAGCAGCCAACTGACAGGGGGCCGCACTGAAGCTTTCTTT. The whole variable domain, remainder taken from reference TRBV14 and TRBJ1-1, is EAGVTQFPSHSVIEKGQTVTLRCDPISGHDNLYWYRRVMGKEIKFLLHFVKESKQDESGMPNNRFLAERTGGTYSTLKVQPAELEDSGVYFCASSQLTGGRTEAFFGQGTRLTVV.